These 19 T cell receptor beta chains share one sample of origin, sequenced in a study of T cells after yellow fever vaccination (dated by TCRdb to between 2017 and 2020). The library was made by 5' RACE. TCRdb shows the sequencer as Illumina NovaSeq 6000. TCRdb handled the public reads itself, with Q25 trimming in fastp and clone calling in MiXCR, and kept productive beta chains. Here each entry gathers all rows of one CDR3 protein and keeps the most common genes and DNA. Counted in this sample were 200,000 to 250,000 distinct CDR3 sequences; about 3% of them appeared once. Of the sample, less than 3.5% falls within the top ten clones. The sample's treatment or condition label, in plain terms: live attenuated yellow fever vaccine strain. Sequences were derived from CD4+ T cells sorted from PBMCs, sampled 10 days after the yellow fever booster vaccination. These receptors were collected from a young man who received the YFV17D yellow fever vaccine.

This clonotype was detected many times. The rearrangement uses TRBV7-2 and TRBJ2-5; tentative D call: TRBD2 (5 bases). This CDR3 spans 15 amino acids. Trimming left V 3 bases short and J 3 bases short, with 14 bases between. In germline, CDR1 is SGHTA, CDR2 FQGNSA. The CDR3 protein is CASSFTGSFEETQYF. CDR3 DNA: TGTGCCAGCAGCTTTACGGGGTCCTTCGAAGAGACCCAGTACTTC. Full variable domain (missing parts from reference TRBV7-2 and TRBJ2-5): GAGVSQSPSNKVTEKGKDVELRCDPISGHTALYWYRQSLGQGLEFLIYFQGNSAPDKSGLPSDRFSAERTGGSVSTLTIQRTQQEDSAVYLCASSFTGSFEETQYFGPGTRLLVL.

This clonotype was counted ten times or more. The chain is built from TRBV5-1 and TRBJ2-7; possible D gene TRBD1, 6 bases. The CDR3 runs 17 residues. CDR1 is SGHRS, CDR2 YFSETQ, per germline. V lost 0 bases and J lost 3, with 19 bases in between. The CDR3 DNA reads TGCGCCAGCAGCTTGGATCCCAGGACAGAGACCAACTACGAGCAGTACTTC. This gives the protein CASSLDPRTETNYEQYF.

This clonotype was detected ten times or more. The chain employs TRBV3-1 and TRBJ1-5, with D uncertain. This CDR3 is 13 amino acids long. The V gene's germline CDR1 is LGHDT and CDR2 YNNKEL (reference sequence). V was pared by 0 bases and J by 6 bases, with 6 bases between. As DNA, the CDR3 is TGTGCCAGCAGCCAAGATTTGGGTCAGCCCCAGCATTTT. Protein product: CASSQDLGQPQHF.

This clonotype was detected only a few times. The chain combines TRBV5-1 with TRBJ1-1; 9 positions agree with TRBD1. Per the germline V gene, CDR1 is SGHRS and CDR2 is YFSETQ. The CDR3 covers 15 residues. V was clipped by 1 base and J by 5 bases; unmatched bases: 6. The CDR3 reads CASSLTGGVVTEAFF. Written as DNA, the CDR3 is TGCGCCAGCAGCTTGACAGGGGGCGTGGTAACTGAAGCTTTCTTT.

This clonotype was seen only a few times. CDR3 nucleotides: TGCGCCAGCAGCCCCGACAGGACTAACACCGGGGAGCTGTTTTTT. This sequence encodes CASSPDRTNTGELFF. The gene calls are TRBV5-1 and TRBJ2-2, with a possible D match to TRBD1 (6 bases). The germline gives CDR1 SGHRS, CDR2 YFSETQ. The CDR3 contains 15 residues. Trimming took 4 bases from V and 2 from J, leaving 12 bases between them.

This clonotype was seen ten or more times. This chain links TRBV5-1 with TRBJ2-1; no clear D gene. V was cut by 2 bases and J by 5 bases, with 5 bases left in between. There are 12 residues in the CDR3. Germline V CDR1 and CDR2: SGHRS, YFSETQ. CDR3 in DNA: TGCGCCAGCAGCTTCCTAGACAATGAGCAGTTCTTC. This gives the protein CASSFLDNEQFF.

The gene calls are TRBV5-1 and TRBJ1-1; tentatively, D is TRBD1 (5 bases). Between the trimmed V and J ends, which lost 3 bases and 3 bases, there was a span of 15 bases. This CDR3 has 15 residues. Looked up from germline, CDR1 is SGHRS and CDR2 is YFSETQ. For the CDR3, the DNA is TGCGCCAGCAGCTGGGACGGACGCGGTTACACTGAAGCTTTCTTT. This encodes CASSWDGRGYTEAFF.

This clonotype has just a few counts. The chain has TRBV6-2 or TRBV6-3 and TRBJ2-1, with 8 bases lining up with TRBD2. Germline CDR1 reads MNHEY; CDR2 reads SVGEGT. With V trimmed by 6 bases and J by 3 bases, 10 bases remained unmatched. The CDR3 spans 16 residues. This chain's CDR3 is CASRPHTGTSYNEQFF. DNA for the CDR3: TGTGCCAGCAGACCTCACACCGGGACTAGCTACAATGAGCAGTTCTTC.

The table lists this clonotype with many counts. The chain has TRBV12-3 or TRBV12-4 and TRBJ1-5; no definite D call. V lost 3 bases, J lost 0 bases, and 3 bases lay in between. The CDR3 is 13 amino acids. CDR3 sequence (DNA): TGTGCCAGCAGTTTGTTTAGCAATCAGCCCCAGCATTTT. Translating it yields CASSLFSNQPQHF.

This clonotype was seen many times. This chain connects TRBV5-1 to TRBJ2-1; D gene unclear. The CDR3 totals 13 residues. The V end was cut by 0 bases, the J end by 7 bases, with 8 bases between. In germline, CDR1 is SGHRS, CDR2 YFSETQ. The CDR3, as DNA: TGCGCCAGCAGCTTGGCCATGGTTAATGAGCAGTTCTTC. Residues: CASSLAMVNEQFF.

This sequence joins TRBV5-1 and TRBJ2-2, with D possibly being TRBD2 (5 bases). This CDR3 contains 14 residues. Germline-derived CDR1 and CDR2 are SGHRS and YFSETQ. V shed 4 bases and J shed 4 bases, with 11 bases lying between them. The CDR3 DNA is TGCGCCAGCAGCACCCAGGCGGGCACCGGGGAGCTGTTTTTT. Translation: CASSTQAGTGELFF.

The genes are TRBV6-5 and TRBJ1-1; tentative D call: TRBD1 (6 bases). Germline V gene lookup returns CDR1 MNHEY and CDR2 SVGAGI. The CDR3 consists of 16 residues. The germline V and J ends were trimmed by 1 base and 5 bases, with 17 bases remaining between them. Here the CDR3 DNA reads TGTGCCAGCAGTTACTGGGGGGCCCCAGTTCGGACTGAAGCTTTCTTT. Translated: CASSYWGAPVRTEAFF.

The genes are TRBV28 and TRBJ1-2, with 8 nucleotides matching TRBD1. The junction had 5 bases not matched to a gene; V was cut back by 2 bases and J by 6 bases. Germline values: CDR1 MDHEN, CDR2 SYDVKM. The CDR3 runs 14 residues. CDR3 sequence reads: CASSLPAGGHGYTF. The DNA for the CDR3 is TGTGCCAGCAGTTTACCCGCAGGGGGCCATGGCTACACCTTC.

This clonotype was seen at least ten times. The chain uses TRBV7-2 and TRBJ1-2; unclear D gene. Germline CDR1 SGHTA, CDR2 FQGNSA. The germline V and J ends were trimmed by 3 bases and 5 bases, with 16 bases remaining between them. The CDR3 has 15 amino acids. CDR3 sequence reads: CASSFRELADYGYTF. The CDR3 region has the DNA TGTGCCAGCAGCTTTAGAGAGTTGGCGGATTATGGCTACACCTTC.

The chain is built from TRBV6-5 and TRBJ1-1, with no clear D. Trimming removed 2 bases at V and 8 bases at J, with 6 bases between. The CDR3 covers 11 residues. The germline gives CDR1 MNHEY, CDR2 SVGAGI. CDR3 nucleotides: TGTGCCAGCAGTTACGAGGGAGAAGCTTTCTTT. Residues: CASSYEGEAFF.

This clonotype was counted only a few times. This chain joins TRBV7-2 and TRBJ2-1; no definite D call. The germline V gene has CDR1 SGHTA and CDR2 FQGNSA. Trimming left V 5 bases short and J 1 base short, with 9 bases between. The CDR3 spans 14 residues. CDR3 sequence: CASSHGWSYNEQFF. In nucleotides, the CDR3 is TGTGCCAGCAGCCACGGATGGTCCTACAATGAGCAGTTCTTC.

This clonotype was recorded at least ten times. The CDR3 reads CASSQVLARGETQYF. CDR3 nucleotides: TGCGCCAGCAGCCAAGTTTTAGCGAGGGGGGAGACCCAGTACTTC. V is TRBV4-3 and J is TRBJ2-5; possibly TRBD1 for D (6 bases). The CDR3 is 15 amino acids. Germline V lookup: CDR1 LGHNA, CDR2 YSLEER. Trimming cost V 1 base and J 5 bases, with 14 bases left between them.

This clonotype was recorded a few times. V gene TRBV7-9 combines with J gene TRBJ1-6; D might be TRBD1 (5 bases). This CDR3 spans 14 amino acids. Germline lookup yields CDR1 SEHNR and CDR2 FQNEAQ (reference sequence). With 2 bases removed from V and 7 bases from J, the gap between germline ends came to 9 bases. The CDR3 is CASSLLQGNSPLHF. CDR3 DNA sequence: TGTGCCAGCAGCTTATTGCAGGGAAATTCACCCCTCCACTTT.

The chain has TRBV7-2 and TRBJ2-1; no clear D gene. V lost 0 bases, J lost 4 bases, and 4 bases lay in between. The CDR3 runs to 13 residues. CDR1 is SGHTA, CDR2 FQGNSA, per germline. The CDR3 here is CASSLARYNEQFF. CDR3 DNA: TGTGCCAGCAGCTTAGCCAGATACAATGAGCAGTTCTTC.